These T cell receptor beta chains were read from a single sample in a study of regulatory dendritic cells for organ transplantation. The assay was immunoSEQ multiplex PCR, and TCRdb's table has in-frame clones only and misses some. This sample has tens of thousands of clones; approximately 83% occur once, and the top ten carry just under 0.7%. The antigens for these receptors are not known. Sequencing used naive CD4+ T cells from blood cultured with regulatory dendritic cells. The receptor source for this set is a human donor in good health. Both conserved end residues are part of each CDR3. The order of the fields is V gene, D gene, J gene, clone size, CDR3 protein, CDR3 DNA. The D gene is left open where the match is weak. The listing skips clone size in some rows; elsewhere it reads once, few, many or a size class.

TRBV7-2	TRBD1	TRBJ2-7	.	CASSWTGEGEQYF	TGTGCCAGCAGCTGGACAGGGGAGGGCGAGCAGTACTTC
TRBV9	.	TRBJ2-5	.	CASSEGSGAQYF	TGTGCCAGCAGCGAGGGCTCCGGGGCCCAGTACTTC
TRBV5-8	.	TRBJ2-1	.	CASSLGQRTYNEQFF	TGTGCCAGCAGCTTGGGACAGAGAACCTACAATGAGCAGTTCTTC
TRBV6-1	.	TRBJ2-7	few	CASSESFGYEQYF	TGTGCCAGCAGTGAATCTTTTGGCTACGAGCAGTACTTC
TRBV5-1	TRBD1	TRBJ2-2	.	CASSLEGTGLAGELFF	TGCGCCAGCAGCTTGGAAGGGACAGGGTTGGCCGGGGAGCTGTTTTTT
TRBV25-1	.	TRBJ1-4	.	CASSESGGRSEKLFF	TGTGCCAGCAGTGAATCCGGAGGGAGGTCTGAAAAACTGTTTTTT
TRBV7-9	.	TRBJ1-1	.	CASSFWDDTEAFF	TGTGCCAGCAGCTTTTGGGATGACACTGAAGCTTTCTTT
TRBV9	TRBD2	TRBJ2-3	.	CASSVVAGGTDTQYF	TGTGCCAGCAGCGTAGTAGCGGGGGGCACAGATACGCAGTATTTT
TRBV7-2	.	TRBJ2-3	.	CASSRYTDTQYF	TGTGCCAGCAGCAGATACACAGATACGCAGTATTTT
TRBV19	.	TRBJ2-3	.	CASSIPPGVSTDTQYF	TGTGCCAGTAGTATCCCTCCGGGGGTTAGCACAGATACGCAGTATTTT
TRBV7-2	.	TRBJ2-6	once	CASSSGLGSGANVLTF	TGTGCCAGCAGCTCGGGATTGGGCTCTGGGGCCAACGTCCTGACTTTC
TRBV9	.	TRBJ1-2	few	CASSVGPNYGYTF	TGTGCCAGCAGCGTTGGACCTAACTATGGCTACACCTTC
TRBV2	.	TRBJ1-2	once	CASSLRSQSNYGYTF	TGTGCCAGCAGTCTACGATCACAGAGTAACTATGGCTACACCTTC